One and the same sample provided the 9 T cell receptor beta chains below, sequenced in a study of T cells in Graves' hyperthyroidism and ophthalmopathy. Amplification yielded TCR beta CDR3 regions, with RNA transcripts as the source. Using the HTBI primer set, a first-round RT-PCR was run on the TCR CDR3. TCRdb called the multiplex PCR reads again in MiXCR, with one record for every CDR3 protein. In the table there are over 150,000 distinct CDR3 sequences, 17% of which are singletons. Material: blood. These receptors came from a woman aged 45-60 years with Graves' hyperthyroidism.

This clonotype was recorded many times. The V call is TRBV10-3, the J call TRBJ1-1; D is possibly TRBD1 (5 bases). Germline V lookup: CDR1 ENHRY, CDR2 SYGVKD. Trimming pared 6 bases from V and 1 base from J, leaving 9 bases between. The CDR3 extends over 13 amino acids. Written as DNA, the CDR3 is TGTGCCATCAGGGGGCAGGGGAACACTGAAGCTTTCTTT. Translation: CAIRGQGNTEAFF.

V and J are TRBV5-1 and TRBJ2-3, with 9 bases identical to TRBD2. Germline lookup yields CDR1 SGHRS and CDR2 YFSETQ. Trimming removed 4 bases from V and 3 bases from J; junction bases left unmatched: 9. The CDR3 contains 16 residues. The CDR3 is CASSLDLAGSTDTQYF. As DNA, the CDR3 is TGCGCCAGCAGCCTGGATCTAGCGGGAAGTACAGATACGCAGTATTTT.

V is TRBV5-1 and J is TRBJ1-4; 7 nucleotides line up with TRBD1. The V gene's germline CDR1 is SGHRS and CDR2 YFSETQ. With 4 bases clipped from V and 4 bases from J, the junction kept 7 bases outside the gene matches. The CDR3 length is 15 residues. Written as DNA, the CDR3 is TGCGCCAGCAGCAATCCCGGGACAGTTAATGAAAAACTGTTTTTT. This encodes CASSNPGTVNEKLFF.

This clonotype appeared many times. The chain combines TRBV12-5 with TRBJ1-5; D is ambiguous. Trimming took 3 bases from V and 5 from J, leaving 8 bases between them. The length of the CDR3 is 13 residues. Germline values: CDR1 LGHNT, CDR2 FRNRAP. CDR3 bases: TGTGCTAGTGGTTTAGCACAAGATCAGCCCCAGCATTTT. This encodes CASGLAQDQPQHF.

In the case of this clonotype: One base away lies a much larger clone, so this may be a sequencing read error. This chain connects TRBV18 to TRBJ2-1; no clear D. The germline V gene encodes CDR1 KGHSH and CDR2 LQKENI. The CDR3 is made up of 15 amino acids. Trimming left V 4 bases short and J 0 bases short, with 10 bases between. CDR3 DNA: TGTGCCAGCTCACGAGGCAAAAGCTCCTACAATGAGCAGTTCTTC. Its translation is CASSRGKSSYNEQFF. Filled out from reference TRBV18 and TRBJ2-1, the complete variable domain reads NAGVMQNPRHLVRRRGQEARLRCSPMKGHSHVYWYRQLPEEGLKFMVYLQKENIIDESGMPKERFSAEFPKEGPSILRIQQVVRGDSAAYFCASSRGKSSYNEQFFGPGTRLTVL.

This clonotype has ten or more counts. This chain joins TRBV2 and TRBJ2-1; the D call may be TRBD1 or TRBD2 (5 bases each). V dropped 7 bases and J dropped 0 bases, with 10 bases sitting between them. Germline CDR1 is SNHLY and CDR2 is FYNNEI. This CDR3 region has 14 residues. The CDR3 is CASKEGSSYNEQFF. The CDR3 region has the DNA TGTGCCAGCAAAGAGGGGAGCTCCTACAATGAGCAGTTCTTC.

At least ten counts were recorded for this clonotype. The rearrangement joins TRBV10-3 to TRBJ2-7; no clear D. V was clipped by 5 bases and J by 5 bases, with 13 bases between them. The CDR3 has 13 residues. CDR1 ENHRY and CDR2 SYGVKD come from the germline V gene. The CDR3 protein is CAISPGSLHEQYF. The CDR3 coding sequence is TGTGCCATCAGTCCAGGTTCCCTCCACGAGCAGTACTTC.

CDR3 sequence: CASSFRGMGSKNIQYF. CDR3 bases: TGTGCCAGCAGTTTTCGGGGGATGGGGTCCAAAAACATTCAGTACTTC. The genes are TRBV12-3 or TRBV12-4 and TRBJ2-4, with D possibly TRBD2 on 6 matching bases. The CDR3 loop spans 16 amino acids. The V end lost 3 bases, the J end lost 2 bases, and 14 bases lay between the germline ends.

Many counts were recorded for this clonotype. The chain uses TRBV9 and TRBJ2-1; D gene unclear. V lost 3 bases and J 7 bases, leaving 5 bases between the germline ends. The CDR3 totals 11 residues. The germline V gene encodes CDR1 SGDLS and CDR2 YYNGEE. In nucleotides, the CDR3 is TGTGCCAGCAGCGAAGGGAATGAGCAGTTCTTC. Its protein product is CASSEGNEQFF.